This passage covers 21 T cell receptor beta chains from one sample sequenced in a study of cytomegalovirus exposure and HLA in healthy donors (dated by TCRdb to 2016 to 2017). Libraries were prepared through the immunoSEQ multiplex PCR assay. For the multiplex PCR, a mixture combining 60 forward primers for TCR Vbeta segments and 13 reverse primers for TCR Jbeta segments was used. The immuneACCESS repertoire file appears here via TCRdb, limited to in-frame rearrangements. These files lack a portion of the clones; in checked studies, under half of the deficit traces to unresolved V genes, and the cause of the others is not known. The sample table lists roughly 57,000 clones, roughly 79% of them with a count of one. Of the sample, around 2.8% falls within the top ten clones. The material sequenced was PBMCs. The receptors were sampled from a man aged 45 to 65 in good health and CMV-seronegative.

The chain carries TRBV11-2 and TRBJ1-2, with D possibly matching TRBD1 (6 bases). The germline gives CDR1 SGHAT, CDR2 FQNNGV. Trimming removed 1 base at V and 3 bases at J, with 9 bases between. This CDR3 has 14 residues. CDR3 nucleotide sequence: TGTGCCAGCAGCTTAGGACCAGGGGACTATGGCTACACCTTC. Translated: CASSLGPGDYGYTF. The variable domain in full, with the rest retrieved from reference TRBV11-2 and TRBJ1-2, is EAGVAQSPRYKIIEKRQSVAFWCNPISGHATLYWYQQILGQGPKLLIQFQNNGVVDDSQLPKDRFSAERLKGVDSTLKIQPAKLEDSAVYLCASSLGPGDYGYTFGSGTRLTVV.

The chain combines TRBV6-5 with TRBJ1-1, with a possible D match to TRBD1 (6 bases). This CDR3 comprises 13 residues. CDR1 is MNHEY, CDR2 SVGAGI, per germline. V dropped 5 bases and J dropped 8 bases, with 15 bases sitting between them. CDR3 sequence: CASSLTGSLEAFF. The CDR3 DNA follows: TGTGCCAGCAGTCTTACAGGGAGCCTGGAAGCTTTCTTT.

The chain uses TRBV6-1 and TRBJ2-1; D is perhaps TRBD1 (6 bases). V was trimmed by 5 bases and J by 12 bases, leaving 23 bases between them. Germline V gives CDR1 MNHNS, CDR2 SASEGT. The CDR3 spans 15 residues. The CDR3 nucleotides are TGTGCCAGCAGTCCTAGGCCTAGCCCCCAGGACAGGCAGTTCTTC. Translated, it gives CASSPRPSPQDRQFF.

V usage is TRBV2 and J usage is TRBJ2-7, with 7 positions matching TRBD1. CDR3 length: 13 residues. Germline values: CDR1 SNHLY, CDR2 FYNNEI. The V gene end was trimmed by 7 bases and the J gene end by 3 bases; junction bases not matched to a gene: 6. The DNA of the CDR3 is TGTGCCAGCACCCGACAGGGAATCTACGAGCAGTACTTC. This encodes CASTRQGIYEQYF.

This chain's CDR3 is CASSGTGATDTQYF. The CDR3 DNA is TGTGCCAGCAGCGGGACAGGGGCAACAGATACGCAGTATTTT. This rearrangement joins TRBV5-6 to TRBJ2-3; 10 nucleotides match TRBD1. CDR1 and CDR2 (germline): SGHDT, YYEEEE. The CDR3 has 14 amino acids. Unmatched junction bases numbered 2, after V lost 4 bases and J lost 3 bases.

The chain links TRBV7-9 to TRBJ2-3; 14 bases map to TRBD2. Germline CDR1 SEHNR, CDR2 FQNEAQ (reference sequence). V was pared by 5 bases and J by 5 bases, with 6 bases of the junction left unmatched. The CDR3 spans 16 residues. CDR3 residues: CASSQGLAGVIDTQYF. CDR3 sequence (DNA): TGTGCCAGCAGCCAGGGACTAGCGGGGGTTATAGATACGCAGTATTTT.

The V gene is TRBV9, the J gene TRBJ1-4; D is ambiguous. Trimming removed 0 bases from V and 6 bases from J, with 12 bases in between. The germline V gene has CDR1 SGDLS and CDR2 YYNGEE. CDR3 length: 15 amino acids. CDR3 DNA: TGTGCCAGCAGCGTAGTTGAGGGAAGACATGAAAAACTGTTTTTT. Its protein is CASSVVEGRHEKLFF.

The chain carries TRBV5-1 and TRBJ2-5; 10 bases map to TRBD1. Trimming took 4 bases from V and 5 from J; bases not matched to a gene: 5. This CDR3 is 14 amino acids long. Germline loops: CDR1 SGHRS, CDR2 YFSETQ. CDR3 coding DNA: TGCGCCAGCAGCCCCGGGACAGGGGAGGAGACCCAGTACTTC. This encodes CASSPGTGEETQYF.

CDR3 in amino acids: CASSLEGQGRTGELFF. CDR3 DNA sequence: TGCGCCAGCAGCTTGGAAGGTCAGGGCAGGACCGGGGAGCTGTTTTTT. The rearrangement joins TRBV5-1 to TRBJ2-2, with D possibly matching TRBD1 (5 bases). The CDR3 consists of 16 residues. V was clipped by 0 bases and J by 5 bases, with 14 bases between them. The germline V gene encodes CDR1 SGHRS and CDR2 YFSETQ.

This clone has only a few counts. The V and J genes are TRBV9 and TRBJ1-2; D is perhaps TRBD1 (5 bases). CDR1 is SGDLS, CDR2 YYNGEE, per germline. V was cut by 0 bases and J by 8 bases, with 11 bases left in between. The CDR3 runs 13 residues. CDR3: CASSVGREEGYTF. The CDR3 nucleotides read TGTGCCAGCAGCGTAGGCAGGGAGGAGGGCTACACCTTC.

The chain recombines TRBV27 with TRBJ2-5, with TRBD1 matching 8 bases. Germline V CDR1 and CDR2: MNHEY, SMNVEV (reference sequence). CDR3 length equals 15 residues. Germline trimming cut 2 bases from V and 2 bases from J; bases unmatched to any gene: 4. The CDR3: CASSLPGQAQETQYF. The CDR3, as DNA: TGTGCCAGCAGTTTACCGGGACAGGCTCAAGAGACCCAGTACTTC.

This clone is a singleton in its sample. This chain connects TRBV11-2 to TRBJ2-7, with 15 bases lining up with TRBD2. V dropped 5 bases and J dropped 3; count of bases not matched to a gene: 2. Looked up from germline, CDR1 is SGHAT and CDR2 is FQNNGV. The CDR3 has 15 residues. The CDR3: CASSQGLAGGYEQYF. CDR3 bases: TGTGCCAGCAGCCAGGGACTAGCGGGGGGCTACGAGCAGTACTTC.

CDR3 amino acids: CASSTTESRGYEQYF. In DNA form, the CDR3 reads TGTGCCAGTAGTACCACTGAGTCCCGGGGGTACGAGCAGTACTTC. The chain uses TRBV19 and TRBJ2-7; TRBD2 is a possible D gene (6 bases). Between the trimmed V and J ends, which lost 4 bases and 4 bases, there was a span of 17 bases. This CDR3 comprises 15 residues. The germline gives CDR1 LNHDA, CDR2 SQIVND (reference sequence).

There are a few counts of this clone. The gene calls are TRBV28 and TRBJ2-6, with TRBD1 matching 7 bases. The germline V gene encodes CDR1 MDHEN and CDR2 SYDVKM. V gave up 5 bases and J gave up 0 bases; unmatched junction bases: 13. This CDR3 has 19 residues. The CDR3 protein is CASSTRARDSRSGANVLTF. The CDR3 DNA reads TGTGCCAGCAGTACCCGGGCCAGGGACAGCCGCTCTGGGGCCAACGTCCTGACTTTC.

This clone was counted a few times. The rearrangement joins TRBV7-9 to TRBJ2-7, with TRBD2 matching 11 bases. Trimming at V came to 5 bases and at J to 3 bases, leaving 6 bases not matched to a gene. This CDR3 comprises 15 residues. Germline values: CDR1 SEHNR, CDR2 FQNEAQ (reference sequence). CDR3 residues: CASSERLAGNYEQYF. CDR3 sequence (DNA): TGTGCCAGCAGCGAGCGACTAGCGGGGAACTACGAGCAGTACTTC.

This rearrangement joins TRBV29-1 to TRBJ1-1; 9 bases agree with TRBD1. The CDR3 runs 14 residues. Trimming removed 6 bases from V and 3 bases from J; junction bases left unmatched: 8. Germline lookup yields CDR1 SQVTM and CDR2 ANQGSEA. CDR3 sequence reads: CSVGGTGFHTEAFF. CDR3 DNA: TGCAGCGTGGGGGGGACAGGGTTTCACACTGAAGCTTTCTTT.

CDR3 DNA: TGTGCCAGCAGTTTGGTCGGCCAGGGGAGCTCCTACGAGCAGTACTTC. The encoded protein is CASSLVGQGSSYEQYF. V gene TRBV28 combines with J gene TRBJ2-7; a weak D match, TRBD1 (6 bases). The V and J ends lost 3 bases and 0 bases respectively, with 15 bases between them. The CDR3 runs 16 residues. Germline-derived CDR1 and CDR2 are MDHEN and SYDVKM.

This clone has only a few counts. The rearrangement joins TRBV25-1 to TRBJ1-6; no clear D. Germline CDR1 is MGHDK and CDR2 is SYGVNS. Trimming pared 4 bases from V and 0 bases from J, leaving 10 bases between. The CDR3 runs to 16 residues. CDR3 in amino acids: CASSAVRGSYNSPLHF. CDR3 sequence (DNA): TGTGCCAGCAGTGCAGTTCGGGGCTCCTATAATTCACCCCTCCACTTT.

J is TRBJ1-4 and V is TRBV6-5, with TRBD1 identical over 8 bases. The CDR3 is 15 residues long. Trimming at V came to 0 bases and at J to 5 bases, leaving 2 bases not matched to a gene. Germline-derived CDR1 and CDR2 are MNHEY and SVGAGI. CDR3 bases: TGTGCCAGCAGTTACTCCCCAGGGGGCAATGAAAAACTGTTTTTT. Translated: CASSYSPGGNEKLFF.

The gene calls are TRBV19 and TRBJ2-1; D remains unclear. V was cut by 5 bases and J by 6 bases, with 11 bases left in between. The CDR3 loop spans 13 amino acids. Germline assignment: CDR1 LNHDA and CDR2 SQIVND (reference sequence). CDR3 coding DNA: TGTGCCAGTAGTGGCGGAATTAGCAATGAGCAGTTCTTC. Translation: CASSGGISNEQFF.

The J gene is TRBJ2-5, the V gene TRBV4-1, with a tentative D call TRBD2 (6 bases). V lost 0 bases and J 0 bases, leaving 14 bases between the germline ends. The V gene's germline CDR1 is MGHRA and CDR2 YSYEKL. The length of the CDR3 is 17 residues. CDR3 nucleotide sequence: TGCGCCAGCAGCCAAGATTCTCTAGCGACGTACCAAGAGACCCAGTACTTC. Protein: CASSQDSLATYQETQYF.